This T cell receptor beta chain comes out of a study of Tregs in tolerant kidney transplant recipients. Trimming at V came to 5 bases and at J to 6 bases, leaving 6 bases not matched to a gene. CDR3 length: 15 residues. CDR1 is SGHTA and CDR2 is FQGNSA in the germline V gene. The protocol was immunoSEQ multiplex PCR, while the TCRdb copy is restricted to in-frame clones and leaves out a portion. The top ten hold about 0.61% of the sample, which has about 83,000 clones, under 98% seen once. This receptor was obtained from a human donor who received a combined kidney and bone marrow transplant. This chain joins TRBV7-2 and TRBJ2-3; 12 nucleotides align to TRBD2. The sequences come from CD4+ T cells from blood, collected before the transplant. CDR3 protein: CASSPRTSGEDTQYF. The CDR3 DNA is TGTGCCAGCAGCCCGAGGACTAGCGGGGAGGATACGCAGTATTTT.